The 28 T cell receptor beta chains in this list originate from one sample, sequenced in a study of cytomegalovirus exposure and HLA in healthy donors. Primers for the PCR totalled 60 Vbeta and 13 Jbeta. Profiling relied on immunoSEQ multiplex PCR, and the TCRdb table lists in-frame clones only, not all of them. The table has about 40,000 clones, 75% to 90% seen once. Sample: PBMCs. These receptors originate from a woman in her forties in good health and CMV-seropositive.

This clone was recorded once. The chain couples TRBV5-1 to TRBJ2-2, with unresolved D. Trimming left V 4 bases short and J 4 bases short, with 11 bases between. CDR3 size: 14 residues. Per germline, CDR1 SGHRS and CDR2 YFSETQ. CDR3 in amino acids: CASSGSVPTGELFF. CDR3 nucleotide sequence: TGCGCCAGCAGCGGCAGTGTCCCCACCGGGGAGCTGTTTTTT.

The CDR3 bases are TGTGCCAGCAGCTTAAGGGGTCAGGGAGCTTTCTTT. Its protein is CASSLRGQGAFF. This chain uses TRBV13 with TRBJ1-1; perhaps TRBD1 as D (5 bases). The germline V gene has CDR1 PRHDT and CDR2 FYEKMQ (reference sequence). CDR3 length equals 12 residues. Deletions cut 2 bases from V and 10 bases from J, with 11 bases between.

V usage is TRBV5-1 and J usage is TRBJ2-7; D might be TRBD1 (6 bases). V lost 5 bases to trimming and J lost 0 bases, with 12 bases between them. Per germline, CDR1 SGHRS and CDR2 YFSETQ. CDR3 length equals 14 residues. The CDR3 DNA sequence: TGCGCCAGCAGACCCACAGGGAGCTCCTACGAGCAGTACTTC. It is translated as CASRPTGSSYEQYF.

The chain has TRBV4-3 and TRBJ1-2; D remains unclear. The V gene lost 1 base and the J gene lost 6 bases, with 6 bases spanning the gap. CDR1 is LGHNA, CDR2 YSLEER, per germline. CDR3 length: 12 amino acids. The CDR3, as DNA: TGCGCCAGCAGCCAAGGGAGGAATGGCTACACCTTC. This translates into CASSQGRNGYTF.

The count of this clone is one. The CDR3 coding sequence is TGTGCCAGCTCACCAGGGACAGGGGGACCTCAAGAGACCCAGTACTTC. It specifies CASSPGTGGPQETQYF. This chain uses TRBV18 with TRBJ2-5, with TRBD1 matching over 11 bases. The CDR3 is 16 residues long. Germline V gene lookup returns CDR1 KGHSH and CDR2 LQKENI. Trimming cost V 2 bases and J 2 bases; bases outside gene matches: 4.

Remarks on this clone: Germline and junction disagree at one end, which may indicate a read error. The rearrangement uses TRBV5-1 and TRBJ2-1, with TRBD2 as a possible D gene (5 bases). This CDR3 comprises 11 residues. In germline, CDR1 is SGHRS, CDR2 YFSETQ. The chain's CDR3 is CASTRGSVLLF. In DNA form, the CDR3 reads TGCGCCAGCACCCGGGGTAGCGTCCTACTCTTC.

The rearrangement links TRBV7-6 to TRBJ2-1; 7 positions match TRBD2. The length of the CDR3 is 14 residues. In germline, CDR1 is SGHVS, CDR2 FNYEAQ. V gave up 3 bases and J gave up 4 bases; unmatched junction bases: 3. Written as DNA, the CDR3 is TGTGCCAGCAGCTTGGGGGGGACGTACAATGAGCAGTTCTTC. Protein sequence: CASSLGGTYNEQFF.

J is TRBJ2-3 and V is TRBV5-1; TRBD2 might be the D (6 bases). V was shortened by 4 bases and J by 3 bases, with 12 bases between the two germline ends. The CDR3 is 14 residues long. CDR1 SGHRS and CDR2 YFSETQ come from the germline V gene. CDR3 DNA: TGCGCCAGCAGCCGAGCGGGCGGGACAGATACGCAGTATTTT. It encodes CASSRAGGTDTQYF.

The chain has TRBV7-8 and TRBJ1-5; no clear D. Germline V lookup: CDR1 SGHVS, CDR2 FQNEAQ. Trimming removed 5 bases from V and 5 bases from J, with 10 bases in between. The CDR3 is 13 amino acids. This CDR3 reads CASSVQDHQPQHF. CDR3 sequence (DNA): TGTGCCAGCAGCGTCCAGGATCATCAGCCCCAGCATTTT.

The chain has TRBV5-4 and TRBJ2-5; D perhaps matches TRBD2 (6 bases). The J call is doubtful: the DNA matches TRBJ2-7 better. Germline V gives CDR1 SGHNT, CDR2 YYREEE (reference sequence). The CDR3 is 14 residues long. CDR3 sequence reads: CASSSQGGAYEQYF. Written as DNA, the CDR3 is TGTGCCAGCAGCTCTCAGGGAGGCGCCTACGAGCAGTACTTC.

The chain carries TRBV4-3 and TRBJ2-7; 10 bases line up with TRBD2. Germline CDR1 reads LGHNA; CDR2 reads YSLEER. The length of the CDR3 is 16 residues. The V segment lost 1 base and the J segment 7 bases; nucleotides outside the gene matches: 10. In DNA form, the CDR3 reads TGCGCCAGCAGCCAAGTAGCGGGGGGATCACCTTTTGAGCAGTACTTC. Protein product: CASSQVAGGSPFEQYF.

The chain joins TRBV5-4 to TRBJ1-6, with 9 positions matching TRBD1. The CDR3 covers 15 residues. The V gene end was trimmed by 4 bases and the J gene end by 9 bases; junction bases not matched to a gene: 8. The germline V gene has CDR1 SGHNT and CDR2 YYREEE (reference sequence). CDR3 sequence reads: CASSHTGGGGSPLHF. Written as DNA, the CDR3 is TGTGCCAGCAGCCATACAGGGGGCGGGGGTTCACCCCTCCACTTT.

The J gene is TRBJ1-1, the V gene TRBV6-6; D gene ambiguous. The CDR3 is made up of 13 amino acids. The germline V gene has CDR1 MNHNY and CDR2 SVGAGI (reference sequence). V lost 10 bases and J 0 bases, leaving 12 bases between the germline ends. CDR3 in amino acids: CAIRRNLNTEAFF. CDR3 nucleotide sequence: TGTGCCATAAGGCGGAATTTGAACACTGAAGCTTTCTTT.

The chain carries TRBV15 and TRBJ1-6; a weak D match, TRBD1 (5 bases). CDR3 length: 16 amino acids. In germline, CDR1 is LNHNV, CDR2 YYDKDF (reference sequence). Trimming left V 0 bases short and J 7 bases short, with 13 bases between. The CDR3 protein is CATSRDPGGVNSPLHF. Written as DNA, the CDR3 is TGTGCCACCAGCAGAGATCCCGGAGGGGTGAATTCACCCCTCCACTTT. Looking up the rest from reference TRBV15 and TRBJ1-6 gives the full variable domain: DAMVIQNPRYQVTQFGKPVTLSCSQTLNHNVMYWYQQKSSQAPKLLFHYYDKDFNNEADTPDNFQSRRPNTSFCFLDIRSPGLGDTAMYLCATSRDPGGVNSPLHFGNGTRLTVT.

The rearrangement links TRBV27 to TRBJ1-6; D not resolved. V was trimmed by 4 bases and J by 4 bases, leaving 5 bases between them. Germline V CDR1 and CDR2: MNHEY, SMNVEV (reference sequence). The CDR3 extends over 13 amino acids. CDR3: CASSSLYNSPLHF. The DNA for the CDR3 is TGTGCCAGCAGTTCTCTATATAATTCACCCCTCCACTTT.

This sequence joins TRBV2 and TRBJ1-2; D remains unclear. The germline V gene encodes CDR1 SNHLY and CDR2 FYNNEI. Deletions cut 4 bases from V and 4 bases from J, with 10 bases between. This CDR3 comprises 13 residues. The CDR3 DNA is TGTGCCAGCAGTGTACAGATCCCCTATGGCTACACCTTC. Translating gives CASSVQIPYGYTF.

The chain couples TRBV6-5 to TRBJ1-2; TRBD1 is a possible D gene (5 bases). V lost 6 bases and J lost 3, with 11 bases in between. This CDR3 is 13 amino acids long. CDR1 MNHEY and CDR2 SVGAGI come from the germline V gene. CDR3 DNA sequence: TGTGCCAGCAGGCAGACAGAATACTATGGCTACACCTTC. This codes for CASRQTEYYGYTF.

This chain links TRBV6-5 with TRBJ2-1, with 11 bases fitting TRBD2. The germline CDR1 and CDR2 sequences are MNHEY and SVGAGI. The CDR3 loop spans 15 amino acids. The ends lost 4 bases at V and 2 bases at J; junction bases unmatched: 1. CDR3 coding DNA: TGTGCCAGCAGTTTAGCGGGGGGGCCCTACAATGAGCAGTTCTTC. Translating gives CASSLAGGPYNEQFF.

The V gene is TRBV5-4, the J gene TRBJ2-2; TRBD2 matches 10 bases. V was clipped by 4 bases and J by 0 bases; unmatched bases: 6. The CDR3 length is 17 residues. CDR1 and CDR2 (germline): SGHNT, YYREEE (reference sequence). CDR3 residues: CASSPPSGGANTGELFF. In DNA, the CDR3 is TGTGCCAGCAGCCCCCCCAGCGGGGGGGCGAACACCGGGGAGCTGTTTTTT.

The chain couples TRBV19 to TRBJ2-3; TRBD1 aligns across 11 bases. The CDR3 extends over 18 amino acids. The germline V gene has CDR1 LNHDA and CDR2 SQIVND (reference sequence). Germline trimming cut 4 bases from V and 5 bases from J; bases unmatched to any gene: 14. CDR3 sequence: CASSNGLGRTGGRDTQYF. CDR3 coding DNA: TGTGCCAGTAGTAATGGCCTCGGGCGGACAGGGGGCAGAGATACGCAGTATTTT.

This chain uses TRBV28 with TRBJ1-2; 7 nucleotides align to TRBD1. CDR3 length: 13 amino acids. Germline CDR1 reads MDHEN; CDR2 reads SYDVKM. The V and J ends lost 11 bases and 2 bases, in that order; junction bases with no gene match: 8. The CDR3 protein is CAANQGQNYGYTF. In DNA form, the CDR3 reads TGTGCCGCCAACCAGGGACAGAACTATGGCTACACCTTC.

This rearrangement joins TRBV4-1 to TRBJ2-7; D is possibly TRBD1 (5 bases). Germline assignment: CDR1 MGHRA and CDR2 YSYEKL. The CDR3 length is 13 residues. V lost 5 bases to trimming and J lost 6 bases, with 14 bases between them. The CDR3 coding sequence is TGCGCCAGCAGCGCCCCCAGGGTGGGCGAGCAGTACTTC. Its translation: CASSAPRVGEQYF.

The rearrangement links TRBV11-2 to TRBJ1-1; D ambiguous. The germline CDR1 and CDR2 sequences are SGHAT and FQNNGV. The CDR3 is 13 residues long. Trimming took 0 bases from V and 9 from J, leaving 11 bases between them. The CDR3 sequence is CASSLDPEIQAFF. CDR3 bases: TGTGCCAGCAGCTTAGATCCGGAGATCCAAGCTTTCTTT.

The chain combines TRBV27 with TRBJ2-7; D remains unclear. Germline CDR1 is MNHEY and CDR2 is SMNVEV (reference sequence). The germline V and J ends were trimmed by 10 bases and 0 bases, with 10 bases remaining between them. The length of the CDR3 is 12 residues. For the CDR3, the DNA is TGTGCCACCTTTACCAGCTCCTACGAGCAGTACTTC. The encoded protein is CATFTSSYEQYF.

This clone was seen only once. The gene calls are TRBV11-1 and TRBJ1-2, with D perhaps matching TRBD1 (5 bases). From germline, CDR1 is SGHAT and CDR2 FQDESV (reference sequence). The CDR3 length is 14 residues. V lost 5 bases and J lost 0, with 10 bases in between. CDR3 region: CASSPRGANYGYTF. The CDR3 nucleotides read TGTGCCAGCAGCCCCCGGGGGGCTAACTATGGCTACACCTTC.

This clone has only a few counts. V and J are TRBV6-1 and TRBJ2-5; 8 nucleotides align to TRBD2. J was trimmed by 1 base and V by 1 base; bases with no gene match: 2. The germline V gene encodes CDR1 MNHNS and CDR2 SASEGT. This CDR3 is built from 15 residues. CDR3 coding DNA: TGTGCCAGCAGTGAAGAAGCGGGGGCCCAAGAGACCCAGTACTTC. Its translation is CASSEEAGAQETQYF.

This chain links TRBV7-2 with TRBJ2-6, with 7 bases that match TRBD1. The J segment lost 2 bases and the V segment lost 5 bases, leaving 6 bases of the junction unmatched. Germline CDR1 SGHTA, CDR2 FQGNSA. There are 16 residues in the CDR3. CDR3 sequence: CASSPRQGAGANVLTF. CDR3 DNA: TGTGCCAGCAGCCCCCGACAGGGAGCTGGGGCCAACGTCCTGACTTTC.

Only a few counts were recorded for this clone. A far larger clone is a single base away, which makes a read error likely. The rearrangement links TRBV4-3 to TRBJ1-1, with TRBD1 identical over 7 bases. Trimming took 7 bases from V and 4 from J; bases not matched to a gene: 6. The length of the CDR3 is 13 residues. Germline V gene data show CDR1 as LGHNA and CDR2 as YSLEER. CDR3 nucleotides: TGCGCCAGCATCTTAGGGGGCCCCACTGAAGCTTTCTTT. This gives the protein CASILGGPTEAFF.